This is a list of T cell receptor beta chains from one sample in a study of PD-1 blockade in classical Hodgkin lymphoma. Produced via immunoSEQ multiplex PCR; TCRdb's table is partial and in-frame only. Of tens of thousands of clones listed, 89% were seen once; the top ten hold about 0.25%. Source material: CD4+ T cells from blood. The receptors originated from a human donor with classical Hodgkin lymphoma. Each CDR3 is given with its conserved first and last residue. D genes are given only for firm matches. Size values are once, few and many counts, or a class for expanded clones, and some rows have none.

j_gene,d_gene,v_gene,abundance,CDR3aa,CDR3nt
TRBJ2-1,TRBD2,TRBV4-3,NA,CASSQGGGNEQFF,TGCGCCAGCAGCCAAGGGGGGGGGAATGAGCAGTTCTTC
TRBJ1-2,TRBD1,TRBV2,NA,CASSRGQLYGYTF,TGTGCCAGCAGTCGGGGACAGCTCTATGGCTACACCTTC
TRBJ2-1,NA,TRBV19,NA,CASRRSGPGVIDEQFF,TGTGCCAGTCGCAGGTCGGGCCCCGGGGTTATCGATGAGCAGTTCTTC
TRBJ1-1,NA,TRBV2,once,CASSEALSQYTEAFF,TGTGCCAGCAGTGAAGCGCTGTCACAATACACTGAAGCTTTCTTT
TRBJ1-6,NA,TRBV7-9,NA,CASSQDVIEPLHF,TGTGCCAGCAGCCAGGACGTTATCGAACCCCTCCACTTT
TRBJ1-3,NA,TRBV7-2,NA,CASSLRSVDSGNTIYF,TGTGCCAGCAGCTTAAGAAGCGTCGACTCTGGAAACACCATATATTTT
TRBJ2-5,NA,TRBV5-6,NA,CASSLRQGIYETQYF,TGTGCCAGCAGCTTGAGGCAGGGGATATACGAGACCCAGTACTTC
TRBJ1-1,NA,TRBV5-4,NA,CASSLVGVRGNTEAFF,TGTGCCAGCAGCTTGGTGGGTGTCAGGGGGAACACTGAAGCTTTCTTT
TRBJ2-7,NA,TRBV6-5,few,CASRHRVGSYEQYF,TGTGCCAGCAGACACAGGGTTGGCTCCTACGAGCAGTACTTC
TRBJ1-2,NA,TRBV16,NA,CASSQSPGAYGYTF,TGTGCCAGCAGCCAATCCCCCGGGGCCTATGGCTACACCTTC
TRBJ2-5,NA,TRBV7-2,NA,CASSLGGWETQYF,TGTGCCAGCAGCTTAGGGGGTTGGGAGACCCAGTACTTC
TRBJ1-5,NA,TRBV28,NA,CASSANDWYSNQPQHF,TGTGCCAGCAGCGCTAATGACTGGTATAGCAATCAGCCCCAGCATTTT
TRBJ2-1,TRBD2,TRBV7-7,NA,CASSPSLAGGWGEQFF,TGTGCCAGCAGCCCATCTTTAGCGGGGGGCTGGGGTGAGCAGTTCTTC
TRBJ2-3,NA,TRBV11-1,NA,CASSLDRMSAQYF,TGTGCCAGCAGCTTAGACAGGATGAGTGCGCAGTATTTT
TRBJ2-7,NA,TRBV6-5,NA,CASSYSGQYEQYF,TGTGCCAGCAGTTACTCTGGCCAATACGAGCAGTACTTC
TRBJ2-7,NA,TRBV29-1,NA,CSVGHRRDGEQYF,TGCAGCGTGGGGCACCGCAGGGACGGAGAGCAGTACTTC
TRBJ2-5,NA,TRBV5-1,NA,CASSLRRGQETQYF,TGCGCCAGCAGCTTACGACGGGGTCAAGAGACCCAGTACTTC
TRBJ2-1,NA,TRBV2,NA,CASEQDSYNEQFF,TGTGCCAGCGAACAGGATTCCTACAATGAGCAGTTCTTC
TRBJ2-1,TRBD1,TRBV30,NA,CVGQGYNEQFF,TGTGTGGGACAGGGTTACAATGAGCAGTTCTTC
TRBJ2-5,NA,TRBV6-6,once,CASTRVVRETQYF,TGTGCCAGCACGCGGGTGGTTAGAGAGACCCAGTACTTC
TRBJ1-1,NA,TRBV5-4,NA,CASSLYRTEAFF,TGTGCCAGCAGCTTGTACAGGACTGAAGCTTTCTTT
TRBJ1-5,NA,TRBV19,NA,CASTSLLNQPQHF,TGTGCCAGTACTTCGCTCCTCAATCAGCCCCAGCATTTT
TRBJ2-3,NA,TRBV7-8,NA,CASSLTSLAQYF,TGTGCCAGCAGCCTCACTAGTCTGGCGCAGTATTTT
TRBJ1-1,NA,TRBV10-3,NA,CAIRGQIGAFF,TGTGCCATCAGAGGACAAATTGGGGCTTTCTTT
TRBJ2-3,NA,TRBV28,once,CASSSPGTSTDTQYF,TGTGCCAGCAGTTCCCCAGGTACTAGCACAGATACGCAGTATTTT
TRBJ1-1,NA,TRBV4-3,NA,CASSQEGMGDAEAFF,TGCGCCAGCAGCCAAGAAGGGATGGGGGACGCTGAAGCTTTCTTT
TRBJ2-7,NA,TRBV10-3,NA,CAISQDGEQYF,TGTGCCATCAGCCAAGATGGCGAGCAGTACTTC
TRBJ1-5,TRBD1,TRBV2,few,CASSPDRANQPQHF,TGTGCCAGCAGTCCGGACAGGGCCAATCAGCCCCAGCATTTT
TRBJ2-2,NA,TRBV5-1,NA,CASSLVVAANTGELFF,TGCGCCAGCAGCTTGGTTGTGGCCGCGAACACCGGGGAGCTGTTTTTT
TRBJ2-1,TRBD2,TRBV7-3,NA,CASSPRSGGAGEQFF,TGTGCCAGCAGCCCACGAAGCGGGGGGGCGGGTGAGCAGTTCTTC
TRBJ2-3,NA,TRBV6-1,NA,CASSDSIRSTQYF,TGTGCCAGCAGTGATTCCATCCGCTCCACGCAGTATTTT
TRBJ2-1,TRBD2,TRBV9,NA,CASSGGLAIEQFF,TGTGCCAGCAGCGGGGGACTAGCTATTGAGCAGTTCTTC
TRBJ1-6,NA,TRBV7-2,NA,CASSLSQAKLLHF,TGTGCCAGCAGCTTATCACAGGCCAAACTCCTCCACTTT
TRBJ1-2,TRBD1,TRBV19,NA,CASIDSTGTGRSGYTF,TGTGCCAGTATCGACTCGACTGGGACAGGGAGGAGCGGCTACACCTTC
TRBJ2-5,TRBD1,TRBV10-3,NA,CAISESDRAKETQYF,TGTGCCATCAGTGAGTCGGACAGGGCCAAAGAGACCCAGTACTTC
TRBJ1-2,NA,TRBV30,NA,CAWSLQVAKFF,TGTGCCTGGAGTTTGCAGGTAGCGAAGTTCTTC
TRBJ1-5,NA,TRBV6-1,NA,CASSERRQGQPQHF,TGTGCCAGCAGTGAACGTCGGCAGGGACAGCCCCAGCATTTT
TRBJ1-2,NA,TRBV2,NA,CASSERGEGYGYTF,TGTGCCAGCAGTGAGAGAGGCGAGGGGTATGGCTACACCTTC
TRBJ1-2,NA,TRBV28,NA,CATRSYYGYTF,TGTGCCACCAGGAGTTACTATGGCTACACCTTC
TRBJ1-4,NA,TRBV19,few,CANPDGWAKLFF,TGTGCCAACCCGGACGGGTGGGCAAAACTGTTTTTT
TRBJ2-1,TRBD2,TRBV2,NA,CASRELAGGLRSEQFF,TGTGCCAGCAGGGAACTAGCGGGGGGGCTTCGGAGTGAGCAGTTCTTC
TRBJ2-5,NA,TRBV27,NA,CASGRYQETQYF,TGTGCCAGCGGGCGGTACCAAGAGACCCAGTACTTC
TRBJ1-2,NA,TRBV21-1,NA,CASSKAKAGMTNYGYTF,TGTGCCAGCAGCAAAGCAAAGGCAGGGATGACTAACTATGGCTACACCTTC
TRBJ2-1,TRBD2,TRBV30,NA,CAWSPWVAGTSGRSPSYNEQFF,TGTGCCTGGAGTCCCTGGGTCGCCGGGACTAGCGGGCGGTCCCCCTCCTACAATGAGCAGTTCTTC
TRBJ2-7,NA,TRBV7-2,NA,CASSQQQGGYEQYF,TGTGCCAGCAGCCAACAACAGGGAGGATACGAGCAGTACTTC
TRBJ2-7,NA,TRBV30,NA,CAWGSQGESF,TGTGCCTGGGGTTCACAGGGAGAAAGCTTC
TRBJ2-1,TRBD2,TRBV4-1,NA,CASREASGSYNEQFF,TGCGCCAGCAGAGAGGCTAGCGGCTCCTACAATGAGCAGTTCTTC
TRBJ2-5,NA,TRBV5-1,once,CASSWAGETQYF,TGCGCCAGCAGCTGGGCGGGCGAGACCCAGTACTTC
TRBJ2-5,NA,TRBV28,NA,CASSSRLVDQYF,TGTGCCAGCAGTTCCCGACTAGTAGACCAGTACTTC
TRBJ2-7,TRBD2,TRBV5-4,NA,CASSRGLAGTYEQYF,TGTGCCAGCAGCCGGGGGCTAGCGGGGACCTACGAGCAGTACTTC
TRBJ1-1,NA,TRBV5-4,few,CASSLGENTEAFF,TGTGCCAGCAGCTTGGGAGAGAACACTGAAGCTTTCTTT
TRBJ1-1,NA,TRBV18,NA,CASSPTPGPNEAFF,TGTGCCAGCTCACCTACTCCGGGACCGAATGAAGCTTTCTTT
TRBJ1-1,NA,TRBV23-1,once,CASSQSQSLRKWVFPEAFF,TGCGCCAGCAGTCAATCGCAAAGTTTAAGGAAGTGGGTTTTCCCTGAAGCTTTCTTT
TRBJ2-1,NA,TRBV4-3,NA,CASSQESGLYNEQFF,TGCGCCAGCAGCCAAGAATCGGGACTGTACAATGAGCAGTTCTTC
TRBJ2-5,NA,TRBV2,NA,CASSLETQYF,TGTGCCAGCAGTTTGGAGACCCAGTACTTC
TRBJ2-7,TRBD2,TRBV5-1,once,CASSFGRLAGKYEQYF,TGCGCCAGCAGCTTTGGAAGACTAGCGGGGAAGTACGAGCAGTACTTC
TRBJ1-4,TRBD1,TRBV10-3,NA,CAISETGTDAEKLFF,TGTGCCATCAGTGAGACCGGGACAGATGCCGAAAAACTGTTTTTT
TRBJ1-5,NA,TRBV30,NA,CAWSVRDNQPQHF,TGTGCCTGGAGTGTCCGGGACAATCAGCCCCAGCATTTT
TRBJ1-2,NA,TRBV2,NA,CASRLGAGYTF,TGTGCCAGCAGGCTTGGGGCGGGCTACACCTTC